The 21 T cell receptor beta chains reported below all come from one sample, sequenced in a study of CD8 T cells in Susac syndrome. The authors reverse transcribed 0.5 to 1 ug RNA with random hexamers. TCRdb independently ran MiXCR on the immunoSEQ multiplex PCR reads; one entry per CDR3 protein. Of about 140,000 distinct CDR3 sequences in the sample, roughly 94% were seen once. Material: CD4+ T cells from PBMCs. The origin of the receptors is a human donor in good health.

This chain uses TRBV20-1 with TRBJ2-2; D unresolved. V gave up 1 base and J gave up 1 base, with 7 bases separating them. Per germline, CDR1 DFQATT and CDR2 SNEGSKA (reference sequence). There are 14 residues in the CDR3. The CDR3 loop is CSARVTGNTGELFF. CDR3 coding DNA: TGCAGTGCTAGAGTAACGGGGAACACCGGGGAGCTGTTTTTT.

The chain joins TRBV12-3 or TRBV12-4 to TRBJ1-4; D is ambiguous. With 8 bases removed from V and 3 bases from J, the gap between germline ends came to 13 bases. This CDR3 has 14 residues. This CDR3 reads CASSGPVPNEKLFF. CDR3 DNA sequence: TGTGCCAGCTCCGGTCCCGTGCCTAATGAAAAACTGTTTTTT.

CDR3 in DNA: TGTGCCAGCAGCTTGCGACCCCACTGGGATACGCAGTATTTT. Translating it yields CASSLRPHWDTQYF. This chain connects TRBV11-2 to TRBJ2-3; D remains ambiguous. Trimming cost V 3 bases and J 6 bases, with 13 bases left between them. Germline V gene sequence: CDR1 SGHAT, CDR2 FQNNGV. The CDR3 runs to 14 residues.

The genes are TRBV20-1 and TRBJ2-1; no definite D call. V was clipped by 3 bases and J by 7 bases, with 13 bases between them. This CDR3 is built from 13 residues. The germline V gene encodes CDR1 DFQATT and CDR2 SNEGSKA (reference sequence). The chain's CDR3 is CSARPLARNEQFF. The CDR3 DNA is TGCAGTGCTAGGCCCCTCGCTAGGAATGAGCAGTTCTTC.

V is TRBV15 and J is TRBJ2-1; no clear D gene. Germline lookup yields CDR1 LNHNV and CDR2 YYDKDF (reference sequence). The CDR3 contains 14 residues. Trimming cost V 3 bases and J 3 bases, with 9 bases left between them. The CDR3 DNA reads TGTGCCACCAGCAGGGATCGGGTCTACAATGAGCAGTTCTTC. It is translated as CATSRDRVYNEQFF.

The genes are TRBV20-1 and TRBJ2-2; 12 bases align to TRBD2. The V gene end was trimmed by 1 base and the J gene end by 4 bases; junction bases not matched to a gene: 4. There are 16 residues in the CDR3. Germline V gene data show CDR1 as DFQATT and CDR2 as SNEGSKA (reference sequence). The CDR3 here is CSARVPGLAGTGELFF. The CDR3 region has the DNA TGCAGTGCTAGAGTTCCGGGACTAGCGGGCACCGGGGAGCTGTTTTTT.

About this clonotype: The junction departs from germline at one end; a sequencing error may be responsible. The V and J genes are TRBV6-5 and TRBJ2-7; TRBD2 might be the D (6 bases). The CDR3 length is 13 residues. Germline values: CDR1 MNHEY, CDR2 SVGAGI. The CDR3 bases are TGTGCCACCGCCGGGAGAGTCTCCCACGAGCAGTACTTC. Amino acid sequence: CATAGRVSHEQYF.

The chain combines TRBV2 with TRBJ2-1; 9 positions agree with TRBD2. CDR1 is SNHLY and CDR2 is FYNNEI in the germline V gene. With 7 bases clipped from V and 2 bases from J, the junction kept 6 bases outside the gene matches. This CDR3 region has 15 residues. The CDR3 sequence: CASKPGLATYNEQFF. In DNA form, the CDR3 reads TGTGCCAGCAAGCCGGGACTAGCTACCTACAATGAGCAGTTCTTC.

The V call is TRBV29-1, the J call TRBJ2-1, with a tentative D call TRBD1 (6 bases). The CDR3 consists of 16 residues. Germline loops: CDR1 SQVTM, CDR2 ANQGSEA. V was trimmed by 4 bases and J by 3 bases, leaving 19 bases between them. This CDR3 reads CSVAPKVRGDYNEQFF. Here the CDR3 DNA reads TGCAGCGTTGCCCCAAAAGTCAGGGGCGACTACAATGAGCAGTTCTTC.

In DNA form, the CDR3 reads TGTGCCAGCAGCTTAAGGAGACAGGGGGCAGATACGCAGTATTTT. Translating it yields CASSLRRQGADTQYF. The chain has TRBV7-3 and TRBJ2-3; 9 positions agree with TRBD1. The CDR3 has 15 amino acids. Unmatched junction bases numbered 3, after V lost 1 base and J lost 4 bases. Per germline, CDR1 SGHTA and CDR2 FQGTGA.

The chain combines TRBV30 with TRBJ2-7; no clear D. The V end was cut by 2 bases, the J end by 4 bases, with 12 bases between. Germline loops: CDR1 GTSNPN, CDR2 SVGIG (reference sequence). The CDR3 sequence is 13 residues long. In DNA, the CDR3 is TGTGCCTGGAGTCCAGACATACCTTACGAGCAGTACTTC. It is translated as CAWSPDIPYEQYF.

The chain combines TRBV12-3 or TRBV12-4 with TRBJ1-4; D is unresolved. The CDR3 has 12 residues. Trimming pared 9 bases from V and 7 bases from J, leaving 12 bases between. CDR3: CASGLAVEKLFF. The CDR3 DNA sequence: TGTGCCAGTGGCTTGGCAGTTGAAAAACTGTTTTTT.

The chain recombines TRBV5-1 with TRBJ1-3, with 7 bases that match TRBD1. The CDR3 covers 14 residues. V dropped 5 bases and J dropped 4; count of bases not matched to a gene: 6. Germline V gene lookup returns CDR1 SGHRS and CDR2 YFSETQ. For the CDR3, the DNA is TGCGCCAGCAGAAAGGGGGCAGAAGGAAACACCATATATTTT. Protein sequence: CASRKGAEGNTIYF.

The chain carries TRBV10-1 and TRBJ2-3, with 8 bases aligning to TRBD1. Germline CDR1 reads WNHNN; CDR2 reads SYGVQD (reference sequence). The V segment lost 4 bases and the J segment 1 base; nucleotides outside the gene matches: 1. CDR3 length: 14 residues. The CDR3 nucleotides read TGCGCCAGCAGTGGGGGACAGGGCACAGATACGCAGTATTTT. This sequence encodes CASSGGQGTDTQYF.

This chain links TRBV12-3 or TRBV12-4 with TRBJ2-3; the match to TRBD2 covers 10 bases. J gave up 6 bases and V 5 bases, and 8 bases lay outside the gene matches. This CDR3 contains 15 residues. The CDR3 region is CASSLRGSGRDTQYF. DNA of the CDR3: TGTGCCAGCAGTCTCAGGGGTAGCGGGAGGGATACGCAGTATTTT.

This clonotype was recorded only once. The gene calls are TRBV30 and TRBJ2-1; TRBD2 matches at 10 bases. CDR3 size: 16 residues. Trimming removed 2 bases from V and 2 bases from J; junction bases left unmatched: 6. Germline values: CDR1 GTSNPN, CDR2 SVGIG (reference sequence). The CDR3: CAWSPMTSGPYNEQFF. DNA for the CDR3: TGTGCCTGGAGTCCCATGACTAGCGGGCCCTACAATGAGCAGTTCTTC.

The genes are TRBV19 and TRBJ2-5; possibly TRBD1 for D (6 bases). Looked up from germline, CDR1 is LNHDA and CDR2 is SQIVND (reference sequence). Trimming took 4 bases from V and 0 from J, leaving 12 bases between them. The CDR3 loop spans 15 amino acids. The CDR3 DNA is TGTGCCAGTAGTAGGGCAGGGGATCACCAAGAGACCCAGTACTTC. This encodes CASSRAGDHQETQYF.

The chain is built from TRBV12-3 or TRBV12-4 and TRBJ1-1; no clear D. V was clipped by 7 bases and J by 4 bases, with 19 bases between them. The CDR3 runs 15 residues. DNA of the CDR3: TGTGCCAGCATCATGAGAGGCAGGCTAGGCACTGAAGCTTTCTTT. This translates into CASIMRGRLGTEAFF.

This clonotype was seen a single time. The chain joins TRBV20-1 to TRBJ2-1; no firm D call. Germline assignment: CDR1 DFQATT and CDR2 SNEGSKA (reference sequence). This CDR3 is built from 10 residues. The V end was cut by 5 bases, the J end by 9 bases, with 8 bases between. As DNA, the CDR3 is TGCAGTGCTCGACTGGGTGAGCAGTTCTTC. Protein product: CSARLGEQFF.

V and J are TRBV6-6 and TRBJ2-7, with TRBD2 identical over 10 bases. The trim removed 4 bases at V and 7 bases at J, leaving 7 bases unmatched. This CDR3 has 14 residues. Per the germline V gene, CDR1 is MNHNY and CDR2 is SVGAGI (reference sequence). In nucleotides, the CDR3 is TGTGCCAGCAGTTCCCCTAGCGGGAGTAGTGAGCAGTACTTC. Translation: CASSSPSGSSEQYF.

CDR3 sequence (DNA): TGTGCCAGCAGCTTAGGTGTCTATTCAGGGACAGATACGCAGTATTTT. This gives the protein CASSLGVYSGTDTQYF. The V and J genes are TRBV11-2 and TRBJ2-3; D might be TRBD1 (5 bases). The V gene's germline CDR1 is SGHAT and CDR2 FQNNGV. The CDR3 totals 16 residues. V was clipped by 1 base and J by 3 bases, with 14 bases between them. The entire variable domain, with the rest obtained from reference TRBV11-2 and TRBJ2-3, is as follows: EAGVAQSPRYKIIEKRQSVAFWCNPISGHATLYWYQQILGQGPKLLIQFQNNGVVDDSQLPKDRFSAERLKGVDSTLKIQPAKLEDSAVYLCASSLGVYSGTDTQYFGPGTRLTVL.